The clone carrying this T cell receptor beta chain was seen only once. These data come from a study of blood T cell repertoires in COVID-19. Background on the study: The origin of the acute and convalescent COVID-19 samples was the United States, Italy and Spain. T cells, B-cell-depleted T cells, or PBMCs provided the cDNA or gDNA that served as material.

V was cut by 0 bases and J by 0 bases, with 11 bases left in between. This CDR3 has 17 residues. Germline V gene data show CDR1 as LGHNA and CDR2 as YSLEER. Under the authors' procedure: Reference gene primers were amplified, and this amplification served to estimate nucleated cell counts. The repertoire was sequenced with immunoSEQ multiplex PCR; TCRdb's copy has only in-frame clones and lacks some. D and trimming come from the DNA, and the V and J calls and clone size come from that table. The sample lists 95,000 to 100,000 clones, 85% occurring once. This chain connects TRBV4-3 to TRBJ2-2; D is ambiguous. The sequenced sample was peripheral blood. The receptor was derived from a woman aged 70 to 79 with active or convalescent COVID-19. The CDR3 coding sequence is TGCGCCAGCAGCCAAGATTTGAGTGTAGCGAACACCGGGGAGCTGTTTTTT. This translates into CASSQDLSVANTGELFF.